One sample yielded the 24 T cell receptor beta chains listed below, sequenced in a study of shared clonotypes between healthy human individuals. Method: immunoSEQ multiplex PCR; TCRdb's copy keeps in-frame clones and lacks some. This table has around 980,000 clones, around 78% appearing once. The sequenced sample was memory CD4+ T cells from PBMCs. As to subset: CD45RA-negative fraction. These receptors were obtained from a man younger than 30 in good health. Some clones in this sample may be carry-over from other donors' samples.

Of note for this clone: This CDR3 is also generated by other DNA sequences in the sample. V and J are TRBV29-1 and TRBJ1-1; tentative D call: TRBD1 (6 bases). CDR3 length: 12 amino acids. Trimming shortened V by 5 bases and J by 5 bases, and 12 bases separated the two germline ends. Germline V CDR1 and CDR2: SQVTM, ANQGSEA. The CDR3 nucleotides read TGCAGCGTTCTCAGGGGAGGGACTGAAGCTTTCTTT. The encoded protein is CSVLRGGTEAFF.

This rearrangement joins TRBV5-1 to TRBJ2-7; possibly TRBD1 for D (6 bases). V was clipped by 0 bases and J by 6 bases, with 13 bases between them. Looked up from germline, CDR1 is SGHRS and CDR2 is YFSETQ. The CDR3 totals 14 residues. The CDR3 spells CASSLARGTLEQYF. The CDR3 bases are TGCGCCAGCAGCTTGGCCAGGGGAACCCTCGAGCAGTACTTC.

The V and J genes are TRBV5-1 and TRBJ1-5; weak D call: TRBD1 (5 bases). CDR3 length equals 15 residues. Looked up from germline, CDR1 is SGHRS and CDR2 is YFSETQ. Deletions cut 4 bases from V and 0 bases from J, with 11 bases between. As DNA, the CDR3 is TGCGCCAGCAGCATTGGGGGGGTTAGCAATCAGCCCCAGCATTTT. Translation: CASSIGGVSNQPQHF.

This clone was seen just once. One base away lies a much larger clone, so this may be a sequencing read error. V is TRBV5-1 and J is TRBJ2-7; the D is unclear. The germline V gene has CDR1 SGHRS and CDR2 YFSETQ. This CDR3 is 14 amino acids long. The CDR3 DNA reads TGCGCCAGCAGCTTGGCGGCGGAACTCTACGAGCGGTACTTC. This translates into CASSLAAELYERYF.

The chain joins TRBV5-6 to TRBJ2-3, with 14 bases matching TRBD2. The germline V gene has CDR1 SGHDT and CDR2 YYEEEE. The CDR3 totals 16 residues. With 1 base clipped from V and 4 bases from J, the junction kept 2 bases outside the gene matches. In DNA, the CDR3 is TGTGCCAGCAGCTTGAGACTAGCGGGAGGGGCAGATACGCAGTATTTT. Protein product: CASSLRLAGGADTQYF.

The V gene is TRBV7-3, the J gene TRBJ2-1, with 7 positions matching TRBD2. The V gene's germline CDR1 is SGHTA and CDR2 FQGTGA. V trimming: 4 bases; J trimming: 1 base; junction bases outside the gene matches: 1. CDR3 size: 14 residues. The CDR3 nucleotides read TGTGCCAGCAGCTCTAGCGGATCCTACAATGAGCAGTTCTTC. Protein: CASSSSGSYNEQFF.

About this clone itself: Only one base separates this from a far larger clonotype, so it likely reflects a read error. V is TRBV7-9 and J is TRBJ2-5; TRBD2 is a possible D gene (5 bases). The J call may be faulty, since TRBJ2-7 better matches the DNA end. The CDR3 totals 14 residues. Germline CDR1 is SEHNR and CDR2 is FQNEAQ (reference sequence). The CDR3 region has the DNA TGTGCCAGCAGCTTAGTTAGCGACCCCCTCGAGCAGTACTTC. This sequence encodes CASSLVSDPLEQYF.

The genes are TRBV9 and TRBJ2-6; 8 positions agree with TRBD1. This CDR3 has 18 amino acids. Germline V gene data show CDR1 as SGDLS and CDR2 as YYNGEE. J lost 0 bases, V lost 0 bases, and 5 bases had no gene match. CDR3 nucleotides: TGTGCCAGCAGCGTAGCTGGGCAGGGGGCCTCTGGGGCCAACGTCCTGACTTTC. Its translation is CASSVAGQGASGANVLTF.

Points on this clone: Other DNA sequences in this sample translate to the same CDR3. The chain carries TRBV27 and TRBJ1-1, with 10 bases lining up with TRBD1. The CDR3 loop spans 16 amino acids. V gave up 4 bases and J gave up 1 base; unmatched junction bases: 6. Germline CDR1 MNHEY, CDR2 SMNVEV (reference sequence). The CDR3 loop reads CASSSRTGGPNTEAFF. The DNA for the CDR3 is TGTGCCAGCAGTTCTCGGACAGGGGGTCCGAACACTGAAGCTTTCTTT.

This clone was detected a few times. This chain joins TRBV7-8 and TRBJ1-3; D might be TRBD1 (5 bases). This CDR3 region has 16 residues. The germline CDR1 and CDR2 sequences are SGHVS and FQNEAQ. V was shortened by 5 bases and J by 0 bases, with 14 bases between the two germline ends. DNA of the CDR3: TGTGCCAGCAGCCGGGGACGCCCTAGCTCTGGAAACACCATATATTTT. It specifies CASSRGRPSSGNTIYF.

The chain couples TRBV5-4 to TRBJ2-5; a possible D gene is TRBD2 (5 bases). This CDR3 is built from 14 residues. V lost 4 bases, J lost 2 bases, and 12 bases lay in between. CDR1 is SGHNT and CDR2 is YYREEE in the germline V gene (reference sequence). CDR3 loop: CASSPGGVQETQYF. The CDR3 DNA reads as TGTGCCAGCAGCCCCGGAGGCGTTCAAGAGACCCAGTACTTC.

The chain employs TRBV28 and TRBJ1-2; D gene ambiguous. The germline gives CDR1 MDHEN, CDR2 SYDVKM. The V end lost 6 bases, the J end lost 4 bases, and 12 bases lay between the germline ends. The CDR3 length is 13 residues. CDR3 sequence (DNA): TGTGCCAGCAGGCTACATGCGGGCTATGGCTACACCTTC. This encodes CASRLHAGYGYTF.

The J gene is TRBJ1-1, the V gene TRBV5-4; 9 bases match TRBD1. CDR3 length equals 16 residues. CDR1 and CDR2 from the germline V gene are SGHNT and YYREEE (reference sequence). Trimming cost V 4 bases and J 6 bases; bases outside gene matches: 13. Here the CDR3 reads CASSQPGQGLMAEAFF. The CDR3 DNA is TGTGCCAGCAGCCAGCCGGGACAGGGATTGATGGCTGAAGCTTTCTTT.

The chain employs TRBV7-7 and TRBJ2-7, with D hard to call. This CDR3 has 15 residues. The germline V gene encodes CDR1 SSHAT and CDR2 FNYEAQ (reference sequence). V was pared by 5 bases and J by 1 base, with 15 bases between. The CDR3 loop is CASSPQRRNSYEQYF. The CDR3, as DNA: TGTGCCAGCAGCCCACAAAGACGGAATTCCTACGAGCAGTACTTC. Full variable domain (outside the CDR3, taken from reference TRBV7-7 and TRBJ2-7): GAGVSQSPRYKVTKRGQDVTLRCDPISSHATLYWYQQALGQGPEFLTYFNYEAQPDKSGLPSDRFSAERPEGSISTLTIQRTEQRDSAMYRCASSPQRRNSYEQYFGPGTRLTVT.

This clone was counted at least ten times. The gene calls are TRBV2 and TRBJ2-7; 9 bases match TRBD1. V gave up 4 bases and J gave up 0 bases; unmatched junction bases: 1. From germline, CDR1 is SNHLY and CDR2 FYNNEI. The CDR3 spans 14 residues. CDR3 DNA sequence: TGTGCCAGCAGTGGACAGGGGGGCTCCTACGAGCAGTACTTC. It is translated as CASSGQGGSYEQYF.

The genes are TRBV2 and TRBJ2-3; 7 bases are shared with TRBD2. Germline CDR1 and CDR2: SNHLY and FYNNEI. The CDR3 length is 14 residues. Trimming cost V 10 bases and J 0 bases; bases outside gene matches: 7. The CDR3 protein is CATTSVTSTDTQYF. The CDR3 DNA reads TGTGCCACCACTAGCGTCACTAGCACAGATACGCAGTATTTT.

The J gene is TRBJ2-3, the V gene TRBV7-9, with D possibly TRBD2 on 6 matching bases. Germline CDR1 and CDR2: SEHNR and FQNEAQ (reference sequence). The V end lost 0 bases, the J end lost 2 bases, and 9 bases lay between the germline ends. This CDR3 region has 15 residues. The CDR3 DNA reads TGTGCCAGCAGCTTAGCGGAGCGGGCCACAGATACGCAGTATTTT. It encodes CASSLAERATDTQYF. The full variable domain, rest sourced from reference TRBV7-9 and TRBJ2-3, is DTGVSQNPRHKITKRGQNVTFRCDPISEHNRLYWYRQTLGQGPEFLTYFQNEAQLEKSRLLSDRFSAERPKGSFSTLEIQRTEQGDSAMYLCASSLAERATDTQYFGPGTRLTVL.

Here the CDR3 DNA reads TGTGCCAGCAGCCCGACTAGCGGGGAGTACAATGAGCAGTTCTTC. Residues: CASSPTSGEYNEQFF. The rearrangement links TRBV5-4 to TRBJ2-1; 11 bases align to TRBD2. Losses at the gene ends were 4 bases for V and 4 bases for J; bases not matched to a gene: 4. Germline V CDR1 and CDR2: SGHNT, YYREEE (reference sequence). The CDR3 has 15 residues.

The chain is built from TRBV11-3 and TRBJ2-5; tentative D call: TRBD1 (6 bases). V was cut by 2 bases and J by 5 bases, with 9 bases left in between. The germline V gene encodes CDR1 SGHNT and CDR2 YENEEA. There are 13 residues in the CDR3. The CDR3 coding sequence is TGTGCCAGCAGCTTACAGGGGACCGAGACCCAGTACTTC. Translated, it gives CASSLQGTETQYF.

This clone was detected once. The junction departs from the called germline gene at one end, perhaps through a read error. The chain links TRBV15 to TRBJ1-1; D is undetermined. Germline V lookup: CDR1 LNHNV, CDR2 YYDKDF (reference sequence). CDR3 length equals 14 residues. This chain's CDR3 is CATSRDLRNTEAFF. As DNA, the CDR3 is TGTGCCACCAGCAGAGATCTCCGAAACACCGAAGCTTTCTTT.

With regard to this clone: A single base separates this from a much larger clone, so it may be a read error. The rearrangement joins TRBV6-6 to TRBJ1-1, with D maybe TRBD1 (5 bases). V was shortened by 4 bases and J by 1 base, with 7 bases between the two germline ends. The germline V gene encodes CDR1 MNHNY and CDR2 SVGAGI (reference sequence). CDR3 length: 13 amino acids. The CDR3 here is CASSSQANTEAFF. CDR3 DNA: TGTGCCAGCAGTTCACAGGCGAACACTGAAGCTTTCTTT.

Note on this clone: In the same sample, other DNA sequences code for this CDR3. The chain carries TRBV15 and TRBJ1-2; D remains ambiguous. The CDR3 consists of 13 residues. Per the germline V gene, CDR1 is LNHNV and CDR2 is YYDKDF (reference sequence). V gave up 0 bases and J gave up 4 bases, with 6 bases separating them. This CDR3 is CATSRDGGYGYTF. DNA for the CDR3: TGTGCCACCAGCAGAGATGGAGGCTATGGCTACACCTTC.

The table lists this clone with a few counts. The V call is TRBV27, the J call TRBJ1-2; no clear D gene. The CDR3 has 13 residues. Trimming removed 5 bases from V and 5 bases from J, with 12 bases in between. Germline CDR1 and CDR2: MNHEY and SMNVEV (reference sequence). The CDR3 protein is CASSPIDGYGYTF. CDR3 in DNA: TGTGCCAGCAGTCCGATCGACGGGTATGGCTACACCTTC.

There are many counts of this clone. Other nucleotide sequences from this sample produce the same CDR3. The rearrangement joins TRBV30 to TRBJ1-5; 9 bases are shared with TRBD1. The trim removed 5 bases at V and 5 bases at J, leaving 4 bases unmatched. This CDR3 region has 13 residues. Germline-derived CDR1 and CDR2 are GTSNPN and SVGIG (reference sequence). The CDR3 spells CAWGGQGDQPQHF. CDR3 in DNA: TGTGCCTGGGGGGGACAGGGAGATCAGCCCCAGCATTTT.